The 29 T cell receptor beta chains listed next were all sequenced from one sample in a study of blood T cell repertoires in COVID-19. Sequencing used immunoSEQ multiplex PCR; TCRdb keeps in-frame clones, though not all of them. The sample yields roughly 200,000 clones, approximately 92% seen once. Material for sequencing was peripheral blood. The receptors stem from a man aged 45 to 65 with acute or convalescent COVID-19.

The chain couples TRBV11-2 to TRBJ2-5; the match to TRBD1 covers 8 bases. V gave up 5 bases and J gave up 2 bases; unmatched junction bases: 7. Germline loops: CDR1 SGHAT, CDR2 FQNNGV. The CDR3 runs to 15 residues. Here the CDR3 reads CASSPQGAQQETQYF. For the CDR3, the DNA is TGTGCCAGCAGCCCCCAGGGGGCACAACAAGAGACCCAGTACTTC.

The genes are TRBV6-6 and TRBJ2-6; 8 bases map to TRBD1. Germline-derived CDR1 and CDR2 are MNHNY and SVGAGI (reference sequence). V trimming: 4 bases; J trimming: 2 bases; junction bases outside the gene matches: 4. This CDR3 is built from 16 residues. The DNA for the CDR3 is TGTGCCAGCAGTTCTTCACAGGGGGCTGGGGCCAACGTCCTGACTTTC. It yields the protein CASSSSQGAGANVLTF.

The V and J genes are TRBV5-4 and TRBJ1-1; no clear D gene. Germline CDR1 reads SGHNT; CDR2 reads YYREEE (reference sequence). The CDR3 covers 13 residues. V lost 4 bases, J lost 1 base, and 8 bases lay in between. The CDR3 loop is CASSPVGNTEAFF. The CDR3 bases are TGTGCCAGCAGCCCCGTCGGGAACACTGAAGCTTTCTTT.

The chain is built from TRBV21-1 and TRBJ2-2; the table's D gene call, TRBD2, was not cross checked with the DNA. TRBV21-1 is given as a pseudogene. CDR3 length equals 21 residues. CDR3 DNA sequence: TGTGCCAGCAGCAAAGCGGGGGACGGTGGGACTAGCGGGAGTGGGACCGGGGAGCTGTTTTTT. Translation: CASSKAGDGGTSGSGTGELFF.

This chain links TRBV2 with TRBJ1-4, with D possibly matching TRBD1 (5 bases). The V and J ends lost 7 bases and 8 bases respectively, with 8 bases between them. The CDR3 runs to 11 residues. Germline V lookup: CDR1 SNHLY, CDR2 FYNNEI. The CDR3 bases are TGTGCCAGCACAGGGAAAGAAAAACTGTTTTTT. Translating it yields CASTGKEKLFF.

Here the CDR3 reads CASSMEDGSNQPQHF. CDR3 coding DNA: TGTGCCAGTAGTATGGAGGACGGAAGCAATCAGCCCCAGCATTTT. The chain links TRBV19 to TRBJ1-5; D not resolved. V was pared by 3 bases and J by 1 base, with 10 bases between. This CDR3 contains 15 residues. Looked up from germline, CDR1 is LNHDA and CDR2 is SQIVND (reference sequence).

The J gene is TRBJ2-7, the V gene TRBV18; D might be TRBD1 (6 bases). The CDR3 runs to 16 residues. Germline V gene data show CDR1 as KGHSH and CDR2 as LQKENI. The V gene lost 2 bases and the J gene lost 3 bases, with 17 bases spanning the gap. CDR3: CASSPISGVGNYEQYV. The DNA for the CDR3 is TGTGCCAGCTCACCAATATCAGGGGTGGGAAACTACGAGCAGTACGTC.

The chain recombines TRBV5-1 with TRBJ2-1, with 7 bases identical to TRBD1. The germline V gene encodes CDR1 SGHRS and CDR2 YFSETQ. CDR3 size: 14 residues. Losses at the gene ends were 1 base for V and 8 bases for J; bases not matched to a gene: 6. The CDR3 nucleotides read TGCGCCAGCAGCTTGCAGGGGGAGAAGGATGAGCAGTTCTTC. Translation gives CASSLQGEKDEQFF.

The CDR3 coding sequence is TGTGCCAGCAGCTTAGATGAGTTCTCCTATAATTCACCCCTCCACTTT. It encodes CASSLDEFSYNSPLHF. The chain carries TRBV7-2 and TRBJ1-6; D unresolved. CDR1 and CDR2 from the germline V gene are SGHTA and FQGNSA. Trimming cost V 1 base and J 0 bases, with 7 bases left between them. The CDR3 sequence is 16 residues long.

The V and J genes are TRBV7-3 and TRBJ2-5; a weak D match, TRBD1 (6 bases). V gave up 3 bases and J gave up 5 bases, with 10 bases separating them. The CDR3 length is 13 residues. The V gene's germline CDR1 is SGHTA and CDR2 FQGTGA. CDR3 in amino acids: CASSFTGMETQYF. The CDR3 DNA sequence: TGTGCCAGCAGCTTCACAGGGATGGAGACCCAGTACTTC.

This sequence joins TRBV4-1 and TRBJ2-2, with TRBD2 identical over 10 bases. With V trimmed by 2 bases and J by 6 bases, 9 bases remained unmatched. The CDR3 consists of 17 residues. The germline gives CDR1 MGHRA, CDR2 YSYEKL. In nucleotides, the CDR3 is TGCGCCAGCAGCCAATTAGCGGGGGGCTCGGGGGCCGGGGAGCTGTTTTTT. Its protein product is CASSQLAGGSGAGELFF.

V gene TRBV18 combines with J gene TRBJ1-6; possible D gene TRBD1, 5 bases. Per the germline V gene, CDR1 is KGHSH and CDR2 is LQKENI. The CDR3 length is 17 residues. The V end lost 0 bases, the J end lost 9 bases, and 18 bases lay between the germline ends. The CDR3 loop is CASSPPSGRPGVSPLHF. The DNA of the CDR3 is TGTGCCAGCTCACCACCGAGTGGCAGACCGGGGGTTTCACCCCTCCACTTT.

The chain uses TRBV5-4 and TRBJ2-2; 16 bases agree with TRBD2. The CDR3 totals 18 residues. CDR1 and CDR2 (germline): SGHNT, YYREEE (reference sequence). After removal of 4 bases from V and 5 bases from J, the junction contained 8 bases not matched to a gene. The DNA for the CDR3 is TGTGCCAGCAGCCGTCCGGGACTAGCGGGAGGGCGTACCGGGGAGCTGTTTTTT. It translates to CASSRPGLAGGRTGELFF.

The V gene is TRBV7-3, the J gene TRBJ2-3, with 7 bases matching TRBD2. The junction had 8 bases not matched to a gene; V was cut back by 2 bases and J by 3 bases. The germline V gene encodes CDR1 SGHTA and CDR2 FQGTGA. The CDR3 is 16 amino acids. CDR3 nucleotides: TGTGCCAGCAGCTTAGGCCTTGGCGGGAGTACAGATACGCAGTATTTT. This gives the protein CASSLGLGGSTDTQYF. The whole variable domain, filled in from reference TRBV7-3 and TRBJ2-3, reads GAGVSQTPSNKVTEKGKYVELRCDPISGHTALYWYRQSLGQGPEFLIYFQGTGAADDSGLPNDRFFAVRPEGSVSTLKIQRTERGDSAVYLCASSLGLGGSTDTQYFGPGTRLTVL.

The rearrangement links TRBV28 to TRBJ1-5; perhaps TRBD1 as D (6 bases). Germline V gene lookup returns CDR1 MDHEN and CDR2 SYDVKM. The CDR3 is 16 residues long. Trimming stripped 6 bases from V and 2 bases from J, with 17 bases between. The CDR3 nucleotides are TGTGCCAGCAGCTTCGGAGGGGGGGGTCGCAATCAGCCCCAGCATTTT. As protein: CASSFGGGGRNQPQHF. Full variable domain (remainder filled in from reference TRBV28 and TRBJ1-5): DVKVTQSSRYLVKRTGEKVFLECVQDMDHENMFWYRQDPGLGLRLIYFSYDVKMKEKGDIPEGYSVSREKKERFSLILESASTNQTSMYLCASSFGGGGRNQPQHFGDGTRLSIL.

The CDR3 region has the DNA TGTGCCAGCAGCCCCGGGACTAGCGGGGGGTACCAAGAGACCCAGTACTTC. Translation gives CASSPGTSGGYQETQYF. This sequence joins TRBV25-1 and TRBJ2-5, with 15 bases fitting TRBD2. Germline V gene lookup returns CDR1 MGHDK and CDR2 SYGVNS. The CDR3 spans 17 residues. J was trimmed by 0 bases and V by 6 bases; bases with no gene match: 5.

The chain is built from TRBV12-3 or TRBV12-4 and TRBJ1-5; D call uncertain. CDR3 length equals 13 residues. Trimming stripped 6 bases from V and 2 bases from J, with 8 bases between. The CDR3 region is CASSLSGNQPQHF. CDR3 DNA sequence: TGTGCCAGCAGCCTAAGTGGCAATCAGCCCCAGCATTTT.

The table lists this clone with a few counts. The chain recombines TRBV28 with TRBJ1-1; D is possibly TRBD1 (6 bases). The CDR3 consists of 15 residues. Trimming removed 4 bases from V and 4 bases from J, with 16 bases in between. Germline values: CDR1 MDHEN, CDR2 SYDVKM. The CDR3: CASSSGGLGGTEAFF. The CDR3 coding sequence is TGTGCCAGCAGTTCCGGGGGGCTGGGGGGCACTGAAGCTTTCTTT. The variable domain in full, completed from reference TRBV28 and TRBJ1-1, reads DVKVTQSSRYLVKRTGEKVFLECVQDMDHENMFWYRQDPGLGLRLIYFSYDVKMKEKGDIPEGYSVSREKKERFSLILESASTNQTSMYLCASSSGGLGGTEAFFGQGTRLTVV.

The chain employs TRBV7-8 and TRBJ1-2, with D maybe TRBD1 (6 bases). Between the trimmed V and J ends, which lost 5 bases and 2 bases, there was a span of 18 bases. The CDR3 runs to 16 residues. CDR1 SGHVS and CDR2 FQNEAQ come from the germline V gene. CDR3 DNA: TGTGCCAGCAGCATATCAACAGGGAATCCCAACTATGGCTACACCTTC. Protein sequence: CASSISTGNPNYGYTF.

This chain uses TRBV20-1 with TRBJ1-4; D call uncertain. V dropped 7 bases and J dropped 1 base, with 4 bases sitting between them. Germline CDR1 and CDR2: DFQATT and SNEGSKA (reference sequence). The CDR3 totals 11 residues. CDR3 sequence reads: CSGRTNEKLFF. Here the CDR3 DNA reads TGCAGTGGCAGAACTAATGAAAAACTGTTTTTT.

The CDR3 region is CASRADGTAQETQYF. In DNA, the CDR3 is TGTGCCAGCCGAGCGGATGGGACAGCCCAAGAGACCCAGTACTTC. The chain uses TRBV3-1 (or the pseudogene TRBV3-2) and TRBJ2-5, with TRBD1 matching over 7 bases. Germline V CDR1 and CDR2: LGHDT, YNNKEL (reference sequence). The CDR3 covers 15 residues. V lost 8 bases and J lost 1; bases outside the gene matches: 10.

This clone has a handful of counts. The chain couples TRBV10-1 to TRBJ2-3; 8 bases map to TRBD2. CDR1 is WNHNN, CDR2 SYGVQD, per germline (reference sequence). J was trimmed by 1 base and V by 2 bases; bases with no gene match: 2. The CDR3 consists of 15 residues. The CDR3 sequence is CASSERAGGTDTQYF. CDR3 sequence (DNA): TGCGCCAGCAGTGAGCGAGCGGGAGGCACAGATACGCAGTATTTT.

V gene TRBV19 combines with J gene TRBJ1-5; D may be TRBD1 (6 bases). This CDR3 has 14 residues. Germline values: CDR1 LNHDA, CDR2 SQIVND (reference sequence). Deletions cut 1 base from V and 3 bases from J, with 7 bases between. Written as DNA, the CDR3 is TGTGCCAGTAGTATAGGACAGGACAATCAGCCCCAGCATTTT. Translation gives CASSIGQDNQPQHF.

This clone was observed a handful of times. This chain joins TRBV7-9 and TRBJ1-1, with 7 bases aligning to TRBD1. From germline, CDR1 is SEHNR and CDR2 FQNEAQ (reference sequence). Unmatched junction bases numbered 8, after V lost 2 bases and J lost 11 bases. There are 13 residues in the CDR3. CDR3 nucleotides: TGTGCCAGCAGCTTAAGGATTGTACAGGGGGCTTTCTTT. The encoded protein is CASSLRIVQGAFF.

The sample holds one count of this clone. The J gene is TRBJ2-1, the V gene TRBV4-2; 8 nucleotides match TRBD2. The germline gives CDR1 LGHNA, CDR2 YNFKEQ. Germline trimming cut 4 bases from V and 4 bases from J; bases unmatched to any gene: 6. This CDR3 spans 15 amino acids. The CDR3 protein is CASSLKRGTYNEQFF. CDR3 nucleotides: TGTGCCAGCAGCCTCAAGCGGGGGACATACAATGAGCAGTTCTTC.

This rearrangement joins TRBV27 to TRBJ2-4; D possibly corresponds to TRBD1 (5 bases). Trimming stripped 2 bases from V and 0 bases from J, with 8 bases between. The length of the CDR3 is 15 residues. Germline V gene lookup returns CDR1 MNHEY and CDR2 SMNVEV (reference sequence). The CDR3 here is CASSLGAGAKNIQYF. CDR3 sequence (DNA): TGTGCCAGCAGTTTAGGGGCAGGAGCCAAAAACATTCAGTACTTC.

This chain links TRBV7-8 with TRBJ1-2, with 8 bases that match TRBD1. Per the germline V gene, CDR1 is SGHVS and CDR2 is FQNEAQ. The J segment lost 7 bases and the V segment lost 5 bases, leaving 15 bases of the junction unmatched. The CDR3 loop spans 16 amino acids. The DNA of the CDR3 is TGTGCCAGCAGCCCCCGGTCAGGACAGGGAACCTTTGGCTACACCTTC. Translating it yields CASSPRSGQGTFGYTF.

The chain couples TRBV27 to TRBJ1-2; 8 bases match TRBD1. Germline values: CDR1 MNHEY, CDR2 SMNVEV (reference sequence). The CDR3 extends over 13 amino acids. With V trimmed by 5 bases and J by 4 bases, 3 bases remained unmatched. The CDR3, as DNA: TGTGCCAGCAGTCGGACAGGGATCTATGGCTACACCTTC. Amino acid sequence: CASSRTGIYGYTF.

The CDR3, as DNA: TGTGCCAGCAGCCCAGAGGTCCAGGACTATGGCTACACCTTC. Residues: CASSPEVQDYGYTF. The gene calls are TRBV3-1 (or the pseudogene TRBV3-2) and TRBJ1-2, with D uncertain. The CDR3 is 14 residues long. V dropped 4 bases and J dropped 3 bases, with 12 bases sitting between them. In germline, CDR1 is LGHDT, CDR2 YNNKEL (reference sequence).